A selection of T cell receptor beta chains follows, all from one sample in a study of blood T cell repertoires in COVID-19. The assay was immunoSEQ multiplex PCR, and TCRdb's table has in-frame clones only and misses some. The sample consists of over 200,000 clones, around 85% of them appearing once. Material: peripheral blood. All receptors come from a human donor in a cohort sampled during active COVID-19. Both conserved end residues are trimmed from each CDR3. D genes are given only for firm matches. Clone size, where shown, is once, few, many, or a class for clones that have expanded.

j_call: TRBJ1-2; clone_size: .; v_call: TRBV28; d_call: TRBD1; cdr3_aa: ASSTTGADTNYGYT
j_call: TRBJ1-1; clone_size: .; v_call: TRBV3-1/TRBV3-2; d_call: .; cdr3_aa: ASSRQDTLNTEAF
j_call: TRBJ1-1; clone_size: .; v_call: TRBV7-3; d_call: .; cdr3_aa: ASSVQVNTEAF
j_call: TRBJ2-6; clone_size: .; v_call: TRBV7-3; d_call: TRBD1; cdr3_aa: ASSLTGGRAHSGANVLT
j_call: TRBJ2-7; clone_size: .; v_call: TRBV28; d_call: TRBD1; cdr3_aa: ASSLATGREQY
j_call: TRBJ2-6; clone_size: .; v_call: TRBV28; d_call: TRBD1; cdr3_aa: ASSLSGTGVLGANVLT
j_call: TRBJ2-1; clone_size: few; v_call: TRBV7-2; d_call: TRBD2; cdr3_aa: ASSLGTSGNEQF
j_call: TRBJ2-2; clone_size: .; v_call: TRBV5-1; d_call: .; cdr3_aa: ASSLGGVNTGELF
j_call: TRBJ1-2; clone_size: medium-sized; v_call: TRBV2; d_call: .; cdr3_aa: ASGQVYGYT
j_call: TRBJ2-5; clone_size: .; v_call: TRBV5-1; d_call: .; cdr3_aa: ASSAGTVQETQY
j_call: TRBJ2-3; clone_size: .; v_call: TRBV7-2; d_call: TRBD2; cdr3_aa: ASSFPTSGKITDTQY
j_call: TRBJ2-1; clone_size: .; v_call: TRBV7-3; d_call: TRBD2; cdr3_aa: ASSTSGGNNEQF
j_call: TRBJ1-4; clone_size: .; v_call: TRBV18; d_call: TRBD1; cdr3_aa: ASSPGTGGNEKLF
j_call: TRBJ2-7; clone_size: .; v_call: TRBV18; d_call: .; cdr3_aa: ASSPSRGEQY
j_call: TRBJ2-1; clone_size: .; v_call: TRBV5-5; d_call: .; cdr3_aa: ASSLREGGNEQF
j_call: TRBJ2-1; clone_size: .; v_call: TRBV11-3; d_call: TRBD2; cdr3_aa: ASSLGGTSGYNEQF
j_call: TRBJ1-1; clone_size: .; v_call: TRBV6-2/TRBV6-3; d_call: TRBD1; cdr3_aa: ASSQPPGQATQNTEAF
j_call: TRBJ1-1; clone_size: .; v_call: TRBV6-4; d_call: .; cdr3_aa: ASSDEEDTEAF
j_call: TRBJ2-6; clone_size: .; v_call: TRBV18; d_call: .; cdr3_aa: ASSPSLGAGANVLT
j_call: TRBJ2-7; clone_size: few; v_call: TRBV9; d_call: TRBD1; cdr3_aa: ASSVDPRGLYEQY
j_call: TRBJ2-7; clone_size: once; v_call: TRBV18; d_call: TRBD2; cdr3_aa: ASSPLASGKYYEQY
j_call: TRBJ2-7; clone_size: .; v_call: TRBV19; d_call: TRBD2; cdr3_aa: ASSLRTSGNSYEQY
j_call: TRBJ1-1; clone_size: .; v_call: TRBV7-3; d_call: .; cdr3_aa: ASSLTPAGRDGAF
j_call: TRBJ1-2; clone_size: .; v_call: TRBV6-5; d_call: .; cdr3_aa: ASSYTWTPSNYGYT
j_call: TRBJ1-5; clone_size: .; v_call: TRBV27; d_call: TRBD1; cdr3_aa: ASSLSRGQGAQSNQPQH
j_call: TRBJ1-5; clone_size: .; v_call: TRBV28; d_call: .; cdr3_aa: ASSLSGAGNNQPQH
j_call: TRBJ1-6; clone_size: .; v_call: TRBV28; d_call: TRBD1; cdr3_aa: ASTLSRGLYNSPLH
j_call: TRBJ2-7; clone_size: .; v_call: TRBV28; d_call: .; cdr3_aa: ASSHLRTLTYEQY
j_call: TRBJ1-2; clone_size: .; v_call: TRBV29-1; d_call: TRBD1; cdr3_aa: SVETGGRGYT
j_call: TRBJ2-5; clone_size: .; v_call: TRBV27; d_call: .; cdr3_aa: ASSSRDLGETQY
j_call: TRBJ2-1; clone_size: .; v_call: TRBV4-3; d_call: TRBD1; cdr3_aa: ASSSQGVEQF
j_call: TRBJ1-2; clone_size: .; v_call: TRBV3-1/TRBV3-2; d_call: .; cdr3_aa: ASSRDRRAYGYT
j_call: TRBJ2-5; clone_size: .; v_call: TRBV19; d_call: .; cdr3_aa: ASSIYGQETQY